Shown below are 15 T cell receptor beta chains from a single sample sequenced in a study of identical twins. TCRdb re-called the 5' RACE reads through MiXCR, storing one row per CDR3 protein. Among over 550,000 distinct CDR3 sequences listed, roughly 7.2% were seen once. This same sample was also part of a study on yellow fever vaccine responses in identical twins.

The sample comprised PBMCs. The receptor source for this set is a woman in her late teens or twenties in good health.

The DNA for the CDR3 is TGCAGCGTTGTGGGCAAAGCTAACTATGGCTACACCTTC. The encoded protein is CSVVGKANYGYTF. The V call is TRBV29-1, the J call TRBJ1-2, with D hard to call. V was cut by 4 bases and J by 0 bases, with 9 bases left in between. In germline, CDR1 is SQVTM, CDR2 ANQGSEA. The length of the CDR3 is 13 residues.

This chain links TRBV6-1 with TRBJ1-6, with D possibly matching TRBD1 (6 bases). Germline V gene sequence: CDR1 MNHNS, CDR2 SASEGT. The CDR3 spans 15 residues. V lost 7 bases to trimming and J lost 9 bases, with 19 bases between them. The CDR3 reads CASNQYRAVFSPLHF. The CDR3 bases are TGTGCCAGCAACCAATACAGGGCCGTTTTTTCACCCCTCCACTTT.

This clonotype was picked up many times. This sequence joins TRBV10-3 and TRBJ1-1; the D is unclear. The CDR3 has 11 residues. Germline CDR1 ENHRY, CDR2 SYGVKD. CDR3 DNA: TGTGGGTCAGGTAATTACACTGAAGCTTTCTTT. It yields the protein CGSGNYTEAFF.

This chain links TRBV6-1 with TRBJ2-1; D unresolved. The CDR3 is 15 amino acids. The germline V gene encodes CDR1 MNHNS and CDR2 SASEGT. The germline V and J ends were trimmed by 6 bases and 0 bases, with 12 bases remaining between them. Here the CDR3 DNA reads TGTGCCAGCAGCCCACATCCTAACTCCTACAATGAGCAGTTCTTC. It codes for CASSPHPNSYNEQFF.

The J gene is TRBJ2-7, the V gene TRBV7-6, with a tentative D call TRBD2 (5 bases). Germline values: CDR1 SGHVS, CDR2 FNYEAQ. V shed 5 bases and J shed 5 bases, with 13 bases lying between them. CDR3 length: 13 residues. The chain's CDR3 is CASSTGLGDEQYF. The CDR3 DNA reads as TGTGCCAGCAGCACCGGTCTCGGGGACGAGCAGTACTTC.

V and J are TRBV3-1 and TRBJ2-3; tentatively, D is TRBD1 (5 bases). Trimming removed 0 bases from V and 8 bases from J, with 12 bases in between. The CDR3 loop spans 14 amino acids. CDR1 LGHDT and CDR2 YNNKEL come from the germline V gene (reference sequence). The CDR3 DNA reads as TGTGCCAGCAGCCAAGACAGGGTGGTAGGTACGCAGTATTTT. Residues: CASSQDRVVGTQYF.

This clonotype showed up just a few times. The V call is TRBV6-2 or TRBV6-3, the J call TRBJ2-7, with 7 bases aligning to TRBD2. This CDR3 has 15 amino acids. From germline, CDR1 is MNHEY and CDR2 SVGEGT. Unmatched junction bases numbered 9, after V lost 7 bases and J lost 0 bases. The CDR3: CASTQTGTTSYEQYF. In nucleotides, the CDR3 is TGTGCCAGCACTCAAACCGGGACTACCTCCTACGAGCAGTACTTC.

The chain joins TRBV6-2 or TRBV6-3 to TRBJ2-2; a possible D gene is TRBD1 (6 bases). CDR1 and CDR2 (germline): MNHEY, SVGEGT. The V gene lost 4 bases and the J gene lost 1 base, with 10 bases spanning the gap. This CDR3 region has 15 residues. The CDR3 DNA sequence: TGTGCCAGCAGTTCCGGACAGCAGAACACCGGGGAGCTGTTTTTT. Protein product: CASSSGQQNTGELFF.

A few counts support this clonotype. The J gene is TRBJ1-1, the V gene TRBV7-9; 8 nucleotides line up with TRBD1. The trim removed 5 bases at V and 3 bases at J, leaving 11 bases unmatched. CDR1 SEHNR and CDR2 FQNEAQ come from the germline V gene (reference sequence). The CDR3 consists of 16 residues. CDR3 protein: CASSPAGAGGDTEAFF. The CDR3 DNA reads as TGTGCCAGCAGCCCGGCGGGGGCAGGGGGCGACACTGAAGCTTTCTTT.

This clonotype was seen only a few times. This chain connects TRBV6-1 to TRBJ2-4; D is perhaps TRBD2 (5 bases). The CDR3 runs 13 residues. Germline CDR1 and CDR2: MNHNS and SASEGT. Trimming removed 6 bases from V and 7 bases from J, with 13 bases in between. The CDR3 DNA sequence: TGTGCCAGCAGGGCCCCTGGGGAGAACATTCAGTACTTC. Translated, it gives CASRAPGENIQYF.

This clonotype has a count of ten or more. The chain links TRBV20-1 to TRBJ2-5, with D hard to call. This CDR3 spans 13 amino acids. The V gene's germline CDR1 is DFQATT and CDR2 SNEGSKA (reference sequence). Trimming took 6 bases from V and 2 from J, leaving 13 bases between them. CDR3: CSAINVIQETQYF. In DNA, the CDR3 is TGCAGTGCCATTAACGTGATACAAGAGACCCAGTACTTC.

This clonotype was counted only a few times. The rearrangement links TRBV11-2 to TRBJ1-5; a possible D gene is TRBD1 (6 bases). Between the trimmed V and J ends, which lost 0 bases and 1 base, there was a span of 22 bases. The CDR3 runs to 20 residues. CDR1 and CDR2 from the germline V gene are SGHAT and FQNNGV. CDR3 in DNA: TGTGCCAGCAGCTTAGACGCCGGGACAAGGTATTTGTGGAGCAATCAGCCCCAGCATTTT. Translated: CASSLDAGTRYLWSNQPQHF.

This clonotype was found many times. The V and J genes are TRBV12-3 or TRBV12-4 and TRBJ2-1, with 14 bases fitting TRBD2. The ends lost 5 bases at V and 6 bases at J; junction bases unmatched: 9. The CDR3 consists of 17 residues. The CDR3 reads CASSLGTSGRLRNEQFF. CDR3 coding DNA: TGTGCCAGCAGTCTCGGGACTAGCGGGAGACTTCGCAATGAGCAGTTCTTC.

The table lists this clonotype with a few counts. The V gene is TRBV24-1, the J gene TRBJ2-1; 14 bases line up with TRBD2. Looked up from germline, CDR1 is KGHDR and CDR2 is SFDVKD. The V and J ends lost 0 bases and 2 bases, in that order; junction bases with no gene match: 8. The CDR3 has 20 amino acids. As DNA, the CDR3 is TGTGCCACCAGTGATTTGCAAGGGACTAGCGGGAGTGGAGCCTACAATGAGCAGTTCTTC. It is translated as CATSDLQGTSGSGAYNEQFF.

This clonotype was detected ten times or more. V usage is TRBV5-5 and J usage is TRBJ2-1; 11 nucleotides agree with TRBD2. The CDR3 length is 16 residues. The V and J ends lost 1 base and 4 bases, in that order; junction bases with no gene match: 4. Germline loops: CDR1 SGHKS, CDR2 YYEKEE (reference sequence). Here the CDR3 reads CASSLLLAGGYNEQFF. CDR3 DNA: TGTGCCAGCAGCTTGCTTCTAGCGGGGGGTTACAATGAGCAGTTCTTC. The full variable domain, rest sourced from reference TRBV5-5 and TRBJ2-1, is DAGVTQSPTHLIKTRGQQVTLRCSPISGHKSVSWYQQVLGQGPQFIFQYYEKEERGRGNFPDRFSARQFPNYSSELNVNALLLGDSALYLCASSLLLAGGYNEQFFGPGTRLTVL.